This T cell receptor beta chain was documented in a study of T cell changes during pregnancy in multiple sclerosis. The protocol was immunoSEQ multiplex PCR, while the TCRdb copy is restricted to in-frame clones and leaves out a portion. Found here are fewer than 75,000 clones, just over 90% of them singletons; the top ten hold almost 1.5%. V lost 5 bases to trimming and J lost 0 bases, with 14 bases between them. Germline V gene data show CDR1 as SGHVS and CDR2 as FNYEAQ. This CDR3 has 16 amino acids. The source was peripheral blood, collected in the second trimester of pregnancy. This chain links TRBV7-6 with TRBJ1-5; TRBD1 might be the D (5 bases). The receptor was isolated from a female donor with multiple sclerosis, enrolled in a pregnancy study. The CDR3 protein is CASSLGASNSNQPQHF. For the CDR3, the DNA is TGTGCCAGCAGCCTTGGGGCATCGAATAGCAATCAGCCCCAGCATTTT.